A selection of T cell receptor beta chains follows, all from one sample in a study of T-cell memory formation after mild COVID-19. TCRdb analysed the 5' RACE reads with MiXCR anew, one entry per CDR3 protein. The sample has about 170,000 distinct CDR3 sequences, around 13% seen once. Sequencing was done on a sample of PBMCs or a T cell subset sorted from them (not recorded which). The source of these receptors is a man younger than 30 who had mild COVID-19 (a few samples of this study predate the infection). Cell type and time point are not known. Both conserved end residues are part of each CDR3. Each record gives: D gene, V gene, CDR3 protein. D genes are given only for firm matches.

D gene: NA
V gene: TRBV6-2/TRBV6-3
CDR3 protein: CASSYEGWKGELFF

D gene: NA
V gene: TRBV7-2
CDR3 protein: CASSRRGAPDTQYF

D gene: NA
V gene: TRBV7-6
CDR3 protein: CASSLGQGLNTGELFF

D gene: NA
V gene: TRBV7-2
CDR3 protein: CASRRMGSPLHF

D gene: NA
V gene: TRBV6-6
CDR3 protein: CASSSEDKGNYGYTF

D gene: TRBD1
V gene: TRBV4-1
CDR3 protein: CASSRGQGPRGNEQFF

D gene: NA
V gene: TRBV3-1
CDR3 protein: CASSQESGLGYTF

D gene: TRBD1
V gene: TRBV5-4
CDR3 protein: CASSLKSGGIYNSPLHF

D gene: TRBD2
V gene: TRBV20-1
CDR3 protein: CSARSPSGGFYNEQFF

D gene: NA
V gene: TRBV12-3/TRBV12-4
CDR3 protein: CASSLGPDNYGYTF

D gene: TRBD2
V gene: TRBV7-6
CDR3 protein: CASGNGGAETQYF

D gene: TRBD2
V gene: TRBV12-3/TRBV12-4
CDR3 protein: CASSRGLAGGQRSGELFF

D gene: NA
V gene: TRBV5-1
CDR3 protein: CASTTTGTSYEQYF

D gene: NA
V gene: TRBV7-2
CDR3 protein: CASSPRDGFSYEQYF

D gene: NA
V gene: TRBV7-9
CDR3 protein: CASSSSGSEKLFF

D gene: NA
V gene: TRBV30
CDR3 protein: CAWSGTVGQPQHF

D gene: NA
V gene: TRBV15
CDR3 protein: CATSRDRTVTYGYTF

D gene: NA
V gene: TRBV7-2
CDR3 protein: CASSPELRGTYGYTF

D gene: NA
V gene: TRBV5-1
CDR3 protein: CASSLRPGNRYIPYEQYF

D gene: TRBD2
V gene: TRBV11-2
CDR3 protein: CASSSLRRRGDYNEQFF

D gene: NA
V gene: TRBV12-3/TRBV12-4
CDR3 protein: CASSLPGDGQPQHF

D gene: NA
V gene: TRBV20-1
CDR3 protein: CSGRLETDTQYF

D gene: TRBD1
V gene: TRBV5-1
CDR3 protein: CASSLVLRDRKLYGYTF

D gene: TRBD1
V gene: TRBV29-1
CDR3 protein: CSVDSWARGTDTQYF

D gene: NA
V gene: TRBV2
CDR3 protein: CASRQSGKNIQYF

D gene: TRBD2
V gene: TRBV12-3/TRBV12-4
CDR3 protein: CASSLGAGPQETQYF

D gene: NA
V gene: TRBV7-9
CDR3 protein: CASSLEGLANTIYF

D gene: TRBD1
V gene: TRBV7-2
CDR3 protein: CASGFRDRGSQSPGNEQFF

D gene: TRBD2
V gene: TRBV7-2
CDR3 protein: CASSLTSGANSYNEQFF

D gene: NA
V gene: TRBV3-1
CDR3 protein: CASSQGNFLYNSPLHF

D gene: TRBD2
V gene: TRBV29-1
CDR3 protein: CSVRTSGTETQYF

D gene: TRBD1
V gene: TRBV5-6
CDR3 protein: CASSFRDRETQYF

D gene: TRBD2
V gene: TRBV24-1
CDR3 protein: CATSDSTGTSGGDNEQFF

D gene: NA
V gene: TRBV12-3/TRBV12-4
CDR3 protein: CASSNRQAGADTQYF

D gene: NA
V gene: TRBV15
CDR3 protein: CATSREQINEQFF

D gene: NA
V gene: TRBV7-9
CDR3 protein: CASSEGLHRNSPLHF

D gene: TRBD1
V gene: TRBV10-3
CDR3 protein: CAIGTAQETQYF

D gene: NA
V gene: TRBV5-1
CDR3 protein: CASSLDPGGPTEAFF

D gene: NA
V gene: TRBV10-3
CDR3 protein: CATARDGDSPLHF

D gene: TRBD1
V gene: TRBV12-3/TRBV12-4
CDR3 protein: CASSYRGLDNEQFF

D gene: NA
V gene: TRBV11-2
CDR3 protein: CASSLGGAYYGYTF